The present T cell receptor beta chain was sequenced within a study of a mutant IDH1 vaccine in newly diagnosed glioma. The time point denotes: week 5, during vaccination. Doses comprised 300 ug of mutant IDH1 20-mer peptide each, plus topical imiquimod. Libraries were prepared by immunoSEQ multiplex PCR; TCRdb keeps only in-frame clonotypes and omits some of them. The sample records approximately 35,000 clones, roughly 56% being singletons. Of note for this clone: The target antigen is unknown.

This CDR3 contains 14 residues. Trimming took off 3 bases at V and 7 bases at J, with 14 bases between the two ends. The V gene's germline CDR1 is SGHRS and CDR2 YFSETQ. This specimen consisted of PBMCs, obtained from a glioma patient whose treatment included an IDH1 peptide vaccine. This receptor was identified in a woman between 18 and 29 years old with glioma. This chain connects TRBV5-1 to TRBJ1-5, with D perhaps TRBD1 (5 bases). CDR3 DNA: TGCGCCAGCAGCTCAACAGGTGAGAACCAGCCCCAGCATTTT. Its translation: CASSSTGENQPQHF.